One and the same sample provided the 5 T cell receptor beta chains below, sequenced in a study of cytomegalovirus exposure and HLA in healthy donors. PCR primers comprised 60 Vbeta and 13 Jbeta primers. Using immunoSEQ multiplex PCR, the repertoire was profiled, and TCRdb retains in-frame clones only, with some absent. The table lists about 99,000 clones, 60% to 80% of them singletons. Sequencing input: PBMCs. Every receptor here comes from a man between 60 and 70 years old in good health and CMV-seropositive.

The chain joins TRBV5-1 to TRBJ2-3; 9 nucleotides align to TRBD1. Germline CDR1 is SGHRS and CDR2 is YFSETQ. Trimming cost V 0 bases and J 5 bases; bases outside gene matches: 7. The CDR3 contains 16 residues. CDR3 region: CASSLAGTGYQDTQYF. CDR3 nucleotide sequence: TGCGCCAGCAGCTTGGCCGGGACAGGGTATCAAGATACGCAGTATTTT.

The rearrangement uses TRBV6-5 and TRBJ1-1; TRBD1 matches at 8 bases. The CDR3 runs 16 residues. J lost 8 bases, V lost 4 bases, and 15 bases had no gene match. In germline, CDR1 is MNHEY, CDR2 SVGAGI. The CDR3 nucleotides read TGTGCCAGCAGTTCGCTGACAGGGGAAGGATTCTTGGAAGCTTTCTTT. Its protein product is CASSSLTGEGFLEAFF.

The chain carries TRBV7-2 and TRBJ1-5; TRBD1 might be the D (5 bases). V lost 4 bases to trimming and J lost 0 bases, with 7 bases between them. This CDR3 is built from 14 residues. Germline CDR1 SGHTA, CDR2 FQGNSA. The CDR3 reads CASSSDSSNQPQHF. CDR3 sequence (DNA): TGTGCCAGCAGCTCCGACAGTAGCAATCAGCCCCAGCATTTT. Looking up the rest from reference TRBV7-2 and TRBJ1-5 gives the full variable domain: GAGVSQSPSNKVTEKGKDVELRCDPISGHTALYWYRQSLGQGLEFLIYFQGNSAPDKSGLPSDRFSAERTGGSVSTLTIQRTQQEDSAVYLCASSSDSSNQPQHFGDGTRLSIL.

The V gene is TRBV29-1, the J gene TRBJ2-4; 16 bases match TRBD2. The J segment lost 9 bases and the V segment lost 7 bases, leaving 9 bases of the junction unmatched. The CDR3 is 15 residues long. Germline V gives CDR1 SQVTM, CDR2 ANQGSEA. CDR3 amino acids: CSAVGTSGGEGIQYF. DNA for the CDR3: TGCAGCGCAGTCGGGACTAGCGGGGGGGAAGGCATTCAGTACTTC.

The chain employs TRBV28 and TRBJ2-7, with D maybe TRBD1 (5 bases). Germline CDR1 MDHEN, CDR2 SYDVKM. The CDR3 covers 17 residues. V dropped 2 bases and J dropped 0 bases, with 17 bases sitting between them. CDR3 sequence: CASSLGAGQRHSYEQYF. The CDR3, as DNA: TGTGCCAGCAGTTTAGGGGCAGGCCAACGTCACTCCTACGAGCAGTACTTC. Full variable domain (remainder filled in from reference TRBV28 and TRBJ2-7): DVKVTQSSRYLVKRTGEKVFLECVQDMDHENMFWYRQDPGLGLRLIYFSYDVKMKEKGDIPEGYSVSREKKERFSLILESASTNQTSMYLCASSLGAGQRHSYEQYFGPGTRLTVT.